Listed here are 15 T cell receptor beta chains from one sample, sequenced in a study of identical twins. MiXCR, applied by TCRdb to the 5' RACE reads, yields one record per CDR3 protein. There are around 290,000 distinct CDR3 sequences in the sample; roughly 10% occur only once, and about 7.1% lies in the top ten. The same data also contributed to another study, on yellow fever vaccine responses in identical twins.

Sequencing was performed on CD8+ T cells sorted from blood. The receptors were gathered from a woman aged 18-29 years in good health.

This chain connects TRBV7-8 to TRBJ2-5, with 7 bases that match TRBD2. The V gene end was trimmed by 5 bases and the J gene end by 5 bases; junction bases not matched to a gene: 11. The germline gives CDR1 SGHVS, CDR2 FQNEAQ. The CDR3 sequence is 15 residues long. The CDR3 DNA follows: TGTGCCAGCAGCGCCCGAACTAGCGTCGCTGAGACCCAGTACTTC. Translating gives CASSARTSVAETQYF.

This clonotype was seen a few times. V usage is TRBV20-1 and J usage is TRBJ2-1, with 9 bases lining up with TRBD1. In germline, CDR1 is DFQATT, CDR2 SNEGSKA (reference sequence). The CDR3 runs 14 residues. V gave up 5 bases and J gave up 4 bases; unmatched junction bases: 6. DNA for the CDR3: TGCAGTGCTCCCGGGACAGGGCTTTACAATGAGCAGTTCTTC. Amino acids: CSAPGTGLYNEQFF.

This clonotype was recorded many times. V and J are TRBV10-3 and TRBJ2-1; TRBD2 aligns across 15 bases. CDR1 is ENHRY and CDR2 is SYGVKD in the germline V gene. V was clipped by 4 bases and J by 0 bases; unmatched bases: 1. CDR3 size: 17 residues. The CDR3 DNA reads TGTGCCATCAGTGGGACTAGCGGGGGGGCCTCCTACAATGAGCAGTTCTTC. This gives the protein CAISGTSGGASYNEQFF.

This clonotype was seen many times. The rearrangement uses TRBV10-3 and TRBJ1-2, with no clear D. V was trimmed by 2 bases and J by 3 bases, leaving 10 bases between them. The CDR3 totals 14 residues. Germline V gives CDR1 ENHRY, CDR2 SYGVKD. The CDR3 protein is CAISENQGYYGYTF. CDR3 nucleotides: TGTGCCATCAGTGAGAATCAAGGGTACTATGGCTACACCTTC.

By sample fraction, this clonotype is medium-sized. CDR3 nucleotide sequence: TGTGCCAGCAGCTACAGAAACTCCTACGAGCAGTACTTC. Translated, it gives CASSYRNSYEQYF. The J gene is TRBJ2-7, the V gene TRBV5-6; D unresolved. Germline V gene data show CDR1 as SGHDT and CDR2 as YYEEEE. The CDR3 spans 13 residues. V gave up 3 bases and J gave up 0 bases, with 7 bases separating them.

Many counts were recorded for this clonotype. The chain combines TRBV5-1 with TRBJ1-1; D remains ambiguous. Trimming removed 5 bases at V and 3 bases at J, with 11 bases between. Germline values: CDR1 SGHRS, CDR2 YFSETQ. The CDR3 length is 13 residues. The CDR3 sequence is CASSSPWDTEAFF. The CDR3, as DNA: TGCGCCAGCAGTTCCCCTTGGGACACTGAAGCTTTCTTT. The full variable domain, rest sourced from reference TRBV5-1 and TRBJ1-1, is KAGVTQTPRYLIKTRGQQVTLSCSPISGHRSVSWYQQTPGQGLQFLFEYFSETQRNKGNFPGRFSGRQFSNSRSEMNVSTLELGDSALYLCASSSPWDTEAFFGQGTRLTVV.

A few counts support this clonotype. The chain recombines TRBV4-3 with TRBJ2-1; 9 nucleotides align to TRBD2. The CDR3 runs 14 residues. Trimming cost V 1 base and J 9 bases; bases outside gene matches: 4. In germline, CDR1 is LGHNA, CDR2 YSLEER. CDR3 loop: CASSQVRTSVEQFF. The CDR3 nucleotides read TGCGCCAGCAGCCAAGTCCGGACTAGCGTTGAGCAGTTCTTC.

The CDR3 loop is CASSFRGGAADTQYF. The CDR3 DNA reads as TGTGCCAGCAGTTTTCGCGGGGGGGCTGCAGATACGCAGTATTTT. The chain employs TRBV28 and TRBJ2-3; 9 nucleotides match TRBD2. The V gene end was trimmed by 3 bases and the J gene end by 4 bases; junction bases not matched to a gene: 5. Germline loops: CDR1 MDHEN, CDR2 SYDVKM. The CDR3 sequence is 15 residues long.

To note about this clonotype: A read error may account for a junction end that differs from germline. The V call is TRBV6-4, the J call TRBJ1-1, with TRBD1 as a possible D gene (6 bases). The CDR3 totals 13 residues. Germline-derived CDR1 and CDR2 are MRHNA and SNTAGT. This CDR3 is CASSLGGRGEVFF. CDR3 in DNA: TGTGCCAGCAGCCTTGGGGGGCGCGGTGAAGTTTTCTTT.

Only a few counts were recorded for this clonotype. The rearrangement links TRBV7-2 to TRBJ2-7; TRBD1 is a possible D gene (6 bases). CDR1 SGHTA and CDR2 FQGNSA come from the germline V gene. The CDR3 has 15 residues. V shed 1 base and J shed 4 bases, with 14 bases lying between them. CDR3: CASSLVPGQQYEQYF. CDR3 sequence (DNA): TGTGCCAGCAGCTTAGTCCCGGGACAACAGTACGAGCAGTACTTC.

This clonotype has at least ten counts. This chain connects TRBV7-6 to TRBJ2-2; 10 bases line up with TRBD1. V gave up 5 bases and J gave up 4 bases; unmatched junction bases: 7. The germline gives CDR1 SGHVS, CDR2 FNYEAQ. CDR3 length equals 16 residues. In nucleotides, the CDR3 is TGTGCCAGCAGCCACGGGGACAGGGGCCTCACCGGGGAGCTGTTTTTT. This encodes CASSHGDRGLTGELFF. The variable domain in full, with the rest retrieved from reference TRBV7-6 and TRBJ2-2, is GAGVSQSPRYKVTKRGQDVALRCDPISGHVSLYWYRQALGQGPEFLTYFNYEAQQDKSGLPNDRFSAERPEGSISTLTIQRTEQRDSAMYRCASSHGDRGLTGELFFGEGSRLTVL.

There are a few counts of this clonotype. Compared with germline, one end of the junction differs, possibly owing to a read error. The CDR3 is CASGLESWGPGNTGELFF. The CDR3 region has the DNA TGTGCCAGCGGTTTAGAGTCTTGGGGTCCGGGGAACACCGGGGAGCTGTTTTTT. The V call is TRBV28, the J call TRBJ2-2; D is undetermined. Germline values: CDR1 MDHEN, CDR2 SYDVKM. The CDR3 totals 18 residues.

The V call is TRBV11-2, the J call TRBJ1-1; D is unclear. Germline lookup yields CDR1 SGHAT and CDR2 FQNNGV. There are 15 residues in the CDR3. V lost 2 bases and J 1 base, leaving 11 bases between the germline ends. The CDR3 reads CASSLSLWGNTEAFF. The CDR3 DNA reads TGTGCCAGCAGCTTATCTTTGTGGGGGAACACTGAAGCTTTCTTT.

This clonotype was counted only a few times. The chain combines TRBV2 with TRBJ2-7; D may be TRBD2 (5 bases). The germline V gene has CDR1 SNHLY and CDR2 FYNNEI. V was pared by 0 bases and J by 4 bases, with 7 bases between. The CDR3 extends over 13 amino acids. The CDR3 spells CASSEARGYEQYF. CDR3 DNA sequence: TGTGCCAGCAGTGAAGCGCGAGGGTACGAGCAGTACTTC.

This clonotype was seen only a few times. The chain uses TRBV9 and TRBJ2-7; D remains ambiguous. Germline CDR1 SGDLS, CDR2 YYNGEE. The CDR3 is made up of 14 amino acids. Trimming took off 4 bases at V and 0 bases at J, with 11 bases between the two ends. CDR3 loop: CASSPRQASYEQYF. The DNA of the CDR3 is TGTGCCAGCAGCCCCCGACAAGCCTCCTACGAGCAGTACTTC.